This T cell receptor beta chain originates from a study of shared clonotypes between healthy human individuals. Deep level was the assay's run setting. Per the study methods: As immunoSEQ supplied junction-only sequences (without quality scores), filtering differed. The method was immunoSEQ multiplex PCR; TCRdb's version includes in-frame clones alone and lacks a portion of them. That table furnishes V, J and clone size, whereas the DNA furnished D and trimming. This sample carries 400,000 to 550,000 clones, 70% to 85% of them seen once, and the ten largest clones take 12%. The CDR3 contains 18 residues. Between the trimmed V and J ends, which lost 6 bases and 1 base, there was a span of 25 bases. The germline V gene encodes CDR1 KGHSH and CDR2 LQKENI.

The receptor was derived from a woman aged 40 to 50 in good health. Some clones in this sample may be carry-over from other donors' samples. What was sequenced was PBMCs. The V gene is TRBV18, the J gene TRBJ2-7; the D gene is possibly TRBD1 (6 bases). The chain's CDR3 is CASSPTGLPWTESYEQYF. The CDR3 DNA follows: TGTGCCAGCTCCCCAACTGGCTTACCGTGGACAGAGTCCTACGAGCAGTACTTC.